The 25 T cell receptor beta chains reported below all come from one sample, sequenced in a study of a mutant IDH1 vaccine in newly diagnosed glioma. Time point given: week 35, safety follow-up. Every vaccine dose comprised 300 ug of mutant IDH1 20-mer peptide plus topical imiquimod. Their recognized antigens are unknown. Using immunoSEQ multiplex PCR, the repertoire was profiled, and TCRdb retains in-frame clones only, with some absent. The table has about 60,000 clones, 84% seen once. Sequences were derived from PBMCs, sampled from a glioma patient whose treatment included an IDH1 peptide vaccine. These receptors all come from a man aged 25 to 40 with glioma.

The chain employs TRBV5-1 and TRBJ1-1; D remains ambiguous. Looked up from germline, CDR1 is SGHRS and CDR2 is YFSETQ. CDR3 length: 13 residues. V lost 1 base, J lost 2 bases, and 6 bases lay in between. This CDR3 is CASSLTVNTEAFF. The CDR3 nucleotides are TGCGCCAGCAGCTTGACGGTCAACACTGAAGCTTTCTTT.

This rearrangement joins TRBV2 to TRBJ2-5; D is undetermined. The germline V gene has CDR1 SNHLY and CDR2 FYNNEI. The V gene lost 3 bases and the J gene lost 2 bases, with 7 bases spanning the gap. The CDR3 has 13 residues. CDR3 residues: CASSDIRQETQYF. The CDR3 nucleotides are TGTGCCAGCAGTGACATCCGACAAGAGACCCAGTACTTC.

This chain connects TRBV7-9 to TRBJ1-1; tentative D call: TRBD1 (6 bases). This CDR3 spans 15 amino acids. Trimming pared 5 bases from V and 1 base from J, leaving 14 bases between. Germline values: CDR1 SEHNR, CDR2 FQNEAQ (reference sequence). The CDR3: CASSPKDRENTEAFF. In nucleotides, the CDR3 is TGTGCCAGCAGCCCCAAGGACAGAGAGAACACTGAAGCTTTCTTT.

The CDR3 here is CASSQGDRGLVEAFF. In DNA form, the CDR3 reads TGTGCCAGCAGCCAAGGGGACAGGGGGCTTGTTGAAGCTTTCTTT. The chain uses TRBV7-9 and TRBJ1-1; TRBD1 matches at 12 bases. This CDR3 spans 15 amino acids. Germline-derived CDR1 and CDR2 are SEHNR and FQNEAQ (reference sequence). V gave up 5 bases and J gave up 7 bases; unmatched junction bases: 8.

This clone was seen a few times. This chain uses TRBV7-9 with TRBJ1-1, with 10 bases identical to TRBD1. This CDR3 is built from 16 residues. The trim removed 4 bases at V and 3 bases at J, leaving 8 bases unmatched. CDR1 SEHNR and CDR2 FQNEAQ come from the germline V gene (reference sequence). CDR3 residues: CASSSTGGRLYTEAFF. The DNA of the CDR3 is TGTGCCAGCAGCTCGACAGGGGGCCGGCTTTACACTGAAGCTTTCTTT.

This clone was detected only once. This chain uses TRBV5-1 with TRBJ2-5; D may be TRBD1 (8 bases). Between the trimmed V and J ends, which lost 7 bases and 5 bases, there was a span of 27 bases. Germline CDR1 SGHRS, CDR2 YFSETQ. This CDR3 comprises 17 residues. As DNA, the CDR3 is TGCGCCAGCCGACAGGGGACAGCGGGGCCGAGTCGGGAGACCCAGTACTTC. Translation: CASRQGTAGPSRETQYF. The complete variable domain, with remaining parts taken from reference TRBV5-1 and TRBJ2-5, reads KAGVTQTPRYLIKTRGQQVTLSCSPISGHRSVSWYQQTPGQGLQFLFEYFSETQRNKGNFPGRFSGRQFSNSRSEMNVSTLELGDSALYLCASRQGTAGPSRETQYFGPGTRLLVL.

The chain couples TRBV7-8 to TRBJ1-3; tentatively, D is TRBD1 (6 bases). The germline V and J ends were trimmed by 0 bases and 0 bases, with 12 bases remaining between them. CDR1 is SGHVS, CDR2 FQNEAQ, per germline. CDR3 size: 17 residues. For the CDR3, the DNA is TGTGCCAGCAGCTTAGCGCCGCGGGACACCTCTGGAAACACCATATATTTT. Protein sequence: CASSLAPRDTSGNTIYF.

The V gene is TRBV28, the J gene TRBJ2-7, with 8 bases lining up with TRBD1. The CDR3 loop spans 17 amino acids. Losses at the gene ends were 7 bases for V and 0 bases for J; bases not matched to a gene: 14. CDR1 and CDR2 (germline): MDHEN, SYDVKM. CDR3: CASTNRGTTGGSYEQYF. The CDR3 DNA is TGTGCCAGCACCAACCGAGGGACCACAGGGGGCTCCTACGAGCAGTACTTC.

This clone appeared once. This sequence joins TRBV5-1 and TRBJ2-1; D ambiguous. Trimming cost V 5 bases and J 5 bases, with 8 bases left between them. Looked up from germline, CDR1 is SGHRS and CDR2 is YFSETQ. There are 12 residues in the CDR3. This CDR3 is CASRDGNNEQFF. In DNA, the CDR3 is TGCGCCAGCAGGGACGGTAACAATGAGCAGTTCTTC.

DNA of the CDR3: TGTGCCAGCGGGGGGGTAGCCTACGAGCAGTACTTC. This codes for CASGGVAYEQYF. The rearrangement links TRBV2 to TRBJ2-7, with 7 bases lining up with TRBD2. Germline assignment: CDR1 SNHLY and CDR2 FYNNEI. CDR3 length: 12 residues. With 8 bases clipped from V and 2 bases from J, the junction kept 3 bases outside the gene matches.

In DNA, the CDR3 is TGTGCCAGCAGTTTTAAAACCGGGACTAGAGGTGAGCAGTTCTTC. Protein sequence: CASSFKTGTRGEQFF. This chain joins TRBV28 and TRBJ2-1, with TRBD2 matching over 8 bases. Germline V lookup: CDR1 MDHEN, CDR2 SYDVKM. V lost 3 bases, J lost 9 bases, and 10 bases stayed unmatched. The CDR3 is made up of 15 amino acids.

The chain couples TRBV10-3 to TRBJ1-5; D call uncertain. The V end was cut by 0 bases, the J end by 4 bases, with 7 bases between. Germline-derived CDR1 and CDR2 are ENHRY and SYGVKD. This CDR3 contains 14 residues. The CDR3 DNA sequence: TGTGCCATCAGTGAGTCACGAGGGAATCAGCCCCAGCATTTT. It is translated as CAISESRGNQPQHF.

This clone was counted a few times. The rearrangement links TRBV13 to TRBJ1-5; 7 positions match TRBD1. V was pared by 0 bases and J by 12 bases, with 8 bases of the junction left unmatched. This CDR3 contains 14 residues. The germline gives CDR1 PRHDT, CDR2 FYEKMQ (reference sequence). The CDR3 coding sequence is TGTGCCAGCAGCTTAGGTAGGGACAGCCATATCCAGCATTTT. It translates to CASSLGRDSHIQHF.

J is TRBJ2-5 and V is TRBV11-2; D is uncertain. V dropped 1 base and J dropped 2 bases, with 8 bases sitting between them. The CDR3 spans 14 residues. Germline V gene sequence: CDR1 SGHAT, CDR2 FQNNGV. CDR3 sequence reads: CASSLGLRQETQYF. CDR3 coding DNA: TGTGCCAGCAGCTTAGGTCTCAGACAAGAGACCCAGTACTTC.

This clone was counted a single time. This chain connects TRBV5-1 to TRBJ1-5; no clear D. Germline loops: CDR1 SGHRS, CDR2 YFSETQ. V lost 0 bases and J lost 9, with 10 bases in between. The CDR3 loop spans 13 amino acids. DNA for the CDR3: TGCGCCAGCAGCTTGGGAGAGCAAGGGCCCCAGCATTTT. Protein product: CASSLGEQGPQHF. Looking up the rest from reference TRBV5-1 and TRBJ1-5 gives the full variable domain: KAGVTQTPRYLIKTRGQQVTLSCSPISGHRSVSWYQQTPGQGLQFLFEYFSETQRNKGNFPGRFSGRQFSNSRSEMNVSTLELGDSALYLCASSLGEQGPQHFGDGTRLSIL.

The chain recombines TRBV29-1 with TRBJ1-4; D unclear. V gave up 7 bases and J gave up 8 bases, with 11 bases separating them. This CDR3 has 11 residues. CDR1 is SQVTM and CDR2 is ANQGSEA in the germline V gene. Here the CDR3 DNA reads TGCAGCGCTCCCCTGTTCGAAAAACTGTTTTTT. Protein: CSAPLFEKLFF.

In its sample, this clone was seen once. The chain is built from TRBV5-1 and TRBJ1-6; 8 nucleotides match TRBD1. V was clipped by 0 bases and J by 5 bases; unmatched bases: 10. This CDR3 has 18 amino acids. Germline-derived CDR1 and CDR2 are SGHRS and YFSETQ. CDR3 nucleotides: TGCGCCAGCAGCTTGGTATATTGGAACAGGGGGGATAATTCACCCCTCCACTTT. The encoded protein is CASSLVYWNRGDNSPLHF.

The chain couples TRBV2 to TRBJ1-2, with D unresolved. The CDR3 runs 16 residues. The ends were cut back, 6 bases at V and 2 bases at J, with 19 bases in the middle. Germline assignment: CDR1 SNHLY and CDR2 FYNNEI. CDR3 nucleotide sequence: TGTGCCAGCAGCCCGATACAGCCTTACCAGAACTATGGCTACACCTTC. As protein: CASSPIQPYQNYGYTF. Looking up the rest from reference TRBV2 and TRBJ1-2 gives the full variable domain: EPEVTQTPSHQVTQMGQEVILRCVPISNHLYFYWYRQILGQKVEFLVSFYNNEISEKSEIFDDQFSVERPDGSNFTLKIRSTKLEDSAMYFCASSPIQPYQNYGYTFGSGTRLTVV.

The chain joins TRBV11-2 to TRBJ2-5, with D unclear. The CDR3 loop spans 14 amino acids. Germline CDR1 and CDR2: SGHAT and FQNNGV. The germline V and J ends were trimmed by 1 base and 5 bases, with 11 bases remaining between them. The CDR3 bases are TGTGCCAGCAGCTTAGGGCTAGTTGGGGAGACCCAGTACTTC. Translation: CASSLGLVGETQYF.

The CDR3 nucleotides read TGTGCCAGCATGCTTGCACTCTCGGGTGAAAAACTGTTTTTT. Translating it yields CASMLALSGEKLFF. The rearrangement uses TRBV5-5 and TRBJ1-4; no definite D call. Trimming pared 6 bases from V and 7 bases from J, leaving 16 bases between. The CDR3 runs to 14 residues. Germline V CDR1 and CDR2: SGHKS, YYEKEE (reference sequence). Full variable domain (missing parts from reference TRBV5-5 and TRBJ1-4): DAGVTQSPTHLIKTRGQQVTLRCSPISGHKSVSWYQQVLGQGPQFIFQYYEKEERGRGNFPDRFSARQFPNYSSELNVNALLLGDSALYLCASMLALSGEKLFFGSGTQLSVL.

V usage is TRBV6-1 and J usage is TRBJ1-2; D not resolved. In germline, CDR1 is MNHNS, CDR2 SASEGT. The CDR3 consists of 19 residues. V was pared by 1 base and J by 4 bases, with 25 bases between. The CDR3 nucleotides are TGTGCCAGCAGTGAAGTAGCGGGGTATTCAGTTGAACGGGGCTATGGCTACACCTTC. Protein sequence: CASSEVAGYSVERGYGYTF.

The gene calls are TRBV7-2 and TRBJ2-7, with D possibly being TRBD1 (6 bases). Trimming pared 5 bases from V and 3 bases from J, leaving 17 bases between. Germline CDR1 is SGHTA and CDR2 is FQGNSA. CDR3 length: 15 residues. This CDR3 is CASSGRDKAFYEQYF. In DNA form, the CDR3 reads TGTGCCAGCAGCGGCCGGGACAAAGCATTCTACGAGCAGTACTTC.

V is TRBV18 and J is TRBJ1-2; TRBD1 might be the D (5 bases). V lost 3 bases and J lost 1, with 12 bases in between. Germline V CDR1 and CDR2: KGHSH, LQKENI. The CDR3 spans 15 residues. CDR3 sequence (DNA): TGTGCCAGCTCACCCGCCCGGGACGTTAACTATGGCTACACCTTC. This translates into CASSPARDVNYGYTF. The entire variable domain, with the rest obtained from reference TRBV18 and TRBJ1-2, is as follows: NAGVMQNPRHLVRRRGQEARLRCSPMKGHSHVYWYRQLPEEGLKFMVYLQKENIIDESGMPKERFSAEFPKEGPSILRIQQVVRGDSAAYFCASSPARDVNYGYTFGSGTRLTVV.

This clone appeared once. This chain uses TRBV27 with TRBJ2-1; possibly TRBD2 for D (6 bases). CDR3 length: 14 residues. Germline V lookup: CDR1 MNHEY, CDR2 SMNVEV (reference sequence). V dropped 7 bases and J dropped 4 bases, with 14 bases sitting between them. In nucleotides, the CDR3 is TGTGCCAGCACCCAGGGACTCTTGTACAATGAGCAGTTCTTC. Translation gives CASTQGLLYNEQFF.

The rearrangement joins TRBV5-6 to TRBJ2-5; D is perhaps TRBD1 (5 bases). CDR1 is SGHDT and CDR2 is YYEEEE in the germline V gene. The V gene lost 4 bases and the J gene lost 4 bases, with 14 bases spanning the gap. This CDR3 is 14 amino acids long. The CDR3 DNA reads as TGTGCCAGCAGCCTCGGGCAGGGTGCAGAGACCCAGTACTTC. Its translation is CASSLGQGAETQYF.